Described below is a single T cell receptor (beta chain) sequence and its context. This clone occurred once. Its antigen is still unknown. Qualities for individual bases were not recorded, and no much larger clone is one base off. The data were taken from a study of cytomegalovirus exposure and HLA in healthy donors (dated by TCRdb to the late 2010s). Context from the whole study: According to an earlier analysis of a few hundred of the donors, about 179 million T cells yielded roughly 100 million unique TCR beta sequences and 276 Gb of sequence data. The study aimed to test whether cataloging public T cell receptors could reveal signatures of past pathogen exposure. A later analysis re-examined previously published TCR beta repertoires from just over 650 donors and added high-resolution HLA genotyping to investigate patterns of TCR occurrence. Approximately 300 gigabases of sequencing data and around 88 million unique TCR sequences made up an early release that covered 500 to 650 HLA-typed donors. The number of typed donors differed by locus: roughly 620-640 for A, B, C, DRB1 and DQB1; approximately 540 for DQA1; around 610 for DPA1; and around 490 for DPB1. The study combined high-throughput TCR immunosequencing, statistical association of individual TCRs with disease status, and machine learning to predict cytomegalovirus infection status. In an earlier analysis of several hundred of the donors, high-throughput TCR beta sequencing was used to judge whether each TCR beta V gene segment behaved as functional or pseudogenic. Donor age, sex, ethnicity and CMV serostatus were compiled together with the repertoire data. Rather than drawing on any new phenotypic data, the later analysis identified candidate immune exposures from TCR beta sequences and the way those sequences occurred across donors. A later genetic analysis took genome-wide SNP genotypes for about 55% of the roughly 670 donors and used that subset as a discovery cohort. Four or five DR-DQ haplotypes were treated as single units for association and clustering because of strong linkage in the cohort. The study used immunosequencing to profile the T cell repertoires of around 600 subjects and linked those repertoires to cytomegalovirus serostatus. All discovery cohort repertoires had been generated on a single sequencing platform. Along with the roughly 670-subject first cohort, a separate validation cohort of around 110 different subjects was used. Among a few hundred genotyped donors of the cohort, an average of about 240,000 unique TCR beta nucleotide sequences were sequenced per donor, roughly 18% of them non-productive. HLA typing covered class I and class II loci at four-digit resolution. The genetic ancestry cluster associated with self-reported Caucasian donors included about 84% of the approximately 410 genotyped donors.

In total, fewer than 750 healthy bone marrow donors made up the cohort. Cohort members were all nominally healthy when sampled, although unrecorded immune exposures were likely present. The donor tested CMV seronegative, placing the donor among the 350 or so seronegative members of the cohort. A peripheral blood sample was collected from each donor, and TCR beta sequencing was performed on peripheral blood mononuclear cells. The Qiagen DNeasy Blood Extraction Kit was used to extract genomic DNA from the blood cell samples. What the research found in general, with its limitations: Because counts were too low, some 16 rarely observed V segments, including chromosome 9 orphons, were excluded from the earlier analysis of 587 of the donors. Strong co-occurrence of HLA alleles, especially DR and DQ, made assigning TCR associations to individual alleles difficult. At a false discovery rate of 0.05, a later analysis linked some 18,000 TCR beta sequences to specific HLA alleles. Compared with the roughly 700-donor mean, donors in an Asian-associated ancestry cluster had fewer N-insertions in productive TCRs, according to a later genetic analysis. An association between a missense DCLRE1C variant and V-gene and J-gene trimming of TCR beta chains was found in a later genetic analysis and replicated in an independent cohort. According to the authors, the approach could potentially be generalized to other disease states and immunological phenotypes. In vitro tests confirmed that three of the cytomegalovirus-associated TCR beta chains recognize cytomegalovirus antigens. A cluster of highly shared sequence variants was judged likely to be a technical artifact of the sequencing pipeline. For the cohort, immune exposure information was limited to CMV serostatus. Across donors, most TCR sequences were observed very rarely, whereas some public TCRs were present in many individuals. In both the original and validation cohorts, the classifier was reported to diagnose cytomegalovirus status with high specificity and sensitivity. HLA typing was unavailable for some donors at each locus, so association tests used only the typed subset. Presence/absence analyses assumed roughly uniform sequencing depth across donors, an assumption that may not hold. In an earlier analysis of roughly 560 of the donors, most TCR beta V segments were observed in productive rearrangements about 90% or about 30% of the time, broadly matching IMGT annotations. Several of the top co-occurrence clusters appeared to be linked to parvovirus B19, influenza, CMV and Epstein-Barr virus, according to a later analysis. In a later analysis, most CMV-associated TCR beta chains were found to appear HLA-restricted, with HLA associations seemingly driven largely by CMV exposure. In a later analysis, HLA-associated TCR beta chains showed more clonal expansion and lower generation probabilities than non-associated chains that were equally common. A further reported finding was that TCR beta sequences accurately predicted the HLA-A and HLA-B alleles for most subjects in the first cohort. Correlated functional status among segregating V segments might reflect linkage disequilibrium, but an unknown experimental factor could not be ruled out. A total of about 180 TCR beta chains were listed by the study as associated with cytomegalovirus. According to a later analysis, TCR association rates differed among HLA loci, with DRB1 alleles showing the most associated TCRs and HLA-C alleles showing the fewest. In this cohort, only TCR beta chains were sequenced, and detectable features were limited by the absence of alpha or paired-chain data.

The library was produced with the immunoSEQ multiplex PCR assay. A mixture of 60 forward primers for TCR Vbeta segments and 13 reverse primers for TCR Jbeta segments was used in the multiplex PCR. Amplification of the CDR3 region of rearranged TCR beta genes was performed with a multiplex PCR assay on genomic DNA. Amplified TCR beta libraries were sequenced as 87-base-pair reads on the Illumina HiSeq System. Per the authors' processing: A later analysis tallied 80 million to 95 million unique TCR beta chains across the 666 repertoires, and around 10 million of those chains were shared by two or more donors. A nearest-neighbor algorithm error-corrected the raw reads and collapsed the reads into unique sequences, merging closely related sequences to remove PCR and sequencing errors. CDR3 sequences were aligned to IMGT reference sequences to assign V, D and J gene segments. For a sequence to be retained, a match of at least six nucleotides to both a V gene segment and a J gene segment was required. Rearrangements were classified as productive when the CDR3 lacked stop codons and remained in frame with V and J, and all other rearrangements were classified as non-productive. CDR3 was defined according to IMGT convention as the region running from the second conserved V-encoded cysteine to the conserved J-encoded phenylalanine. The earlier analysis of some 600 of the donors excluded sequences that lacked an unambiguous match to a single V gene segment. In an earlier analysis of approximately 610 of the donors, V segments were called functional above 56.7% productive rearrangements and were called segregating when the between-donor standard deviation exceeded 5%. A statistical classification framework was developed to diagnose cytomegalovirus status using the catalog of TCR beta chain sequences. A later analysis assigned V and J genes by comparing TCR nucleotide sequences with IMGT/GENE-DB human TR gene sequences. A later analysis assigned CDR3 sequences and most-parsimonious VDJ recombination scenarios with the TCRdist pipeline. In a later analysis, each TCR beta chain was defined by its CDR3 amino acid sequence together with its V-gene family, and reads lacking a unique V-gene family were excluded. As a way to deal with suspected cross-contamination and a sequencing artifact, a later analysis dropped 450 to 600 nucleotide sequences that were highly shared and had low generation probability. In a later analysis, a clonal expansion index was calculated for each public chain from normalized within-repertoire ranks of inferred template counts. In a later analysis, generation probabilities were computed using a VDJ recombination model fitted to out-of-frame rearrangements, and the results were checked against IGoR. In a later analysis, TCR-TCR, TCR-HLA and TCR-CMV co-occurrence was scored with hypergeometric tests, and a repertoire-size bias correction was applied to TCR pairs. False discovery rates were estimated in a later analysis by permuting HLA or CMV assignments 20 times. In a later analysis, co-occurring TCRs were grouped with DBSCAN, and TCRdist sequence similarity was added when clustering was performed within HLA-allele-positive subsets. For co-occurrence clustering, repertoires with fewer than 30,000 or more than 120,000 public chains were excluded, along with several repertoires with anomalous nucleotide sharing. As stored in TCRdb, this immuneACCESS dataset retains in-frame rearrangements with V and J assigned. A fraction of the clones does not appear; measured against another copy, unresolved V genes explain less than half of the discrepancy, and the remainder lacks a known reason. V, J and clone size reflect that table, while D and trimming were determined from the DNA. The sample table lists around 230,000 clones, roughly 73% of them with a count of one. Clones ranked in the top ten supply roughly 0.45% of the sample.

Material: PBMCs. The sequence came from a boy under 18 in good health and CMV-seronegative.

The nucleotide sequence reads TGTGCCAGCCGCATGTTAGCGGGGGACGAGCAGTACTTC. The translation is CASRMLAGDEQYF. The rearrangement joined TRBV6-5 to TRBJ2-7, and 9 junctional nucleotides match TRBD2. Based on the germline V gene, the CDR1 and CDR2 sequences are MNHEY and SVGAGI. Clipping removes 8 bases from V and 5 bases from J, with 7 as the unmatched junction base count. The CDR3 holds 13 amino acids from the cysteine to the phenylalanine. Left in the record is the CDR3 DNA by itself, 39 bases read in frame from the first base.